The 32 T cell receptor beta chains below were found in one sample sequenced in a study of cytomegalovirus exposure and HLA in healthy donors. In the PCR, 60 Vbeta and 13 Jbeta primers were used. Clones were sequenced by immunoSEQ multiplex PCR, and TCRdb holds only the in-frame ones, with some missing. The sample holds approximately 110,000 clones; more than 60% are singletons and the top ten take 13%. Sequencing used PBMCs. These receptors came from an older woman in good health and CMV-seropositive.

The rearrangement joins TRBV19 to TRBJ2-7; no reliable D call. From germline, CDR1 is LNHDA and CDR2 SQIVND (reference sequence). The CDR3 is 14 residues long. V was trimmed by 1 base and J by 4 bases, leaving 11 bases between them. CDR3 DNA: TGTGCCAGTAGTATAGCGGCAGGTACTTACGAGCAGTACTTC. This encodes CASSIAAGTYEQYF.

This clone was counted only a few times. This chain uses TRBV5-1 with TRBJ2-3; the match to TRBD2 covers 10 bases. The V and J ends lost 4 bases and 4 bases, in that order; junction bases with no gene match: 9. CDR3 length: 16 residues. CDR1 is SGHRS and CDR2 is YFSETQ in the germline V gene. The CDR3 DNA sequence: TGCGCCAGCAGCCCGGGAGCGGGAGGGAGGGCAGATACGCAGTATTTT. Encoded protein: CASSPGAGGRADTQYF.

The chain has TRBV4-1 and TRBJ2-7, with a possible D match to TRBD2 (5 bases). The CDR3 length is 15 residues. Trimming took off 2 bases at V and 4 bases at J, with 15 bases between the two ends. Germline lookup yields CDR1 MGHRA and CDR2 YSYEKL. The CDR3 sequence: CASSQISSGVYEQYF. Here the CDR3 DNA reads TGCGCCAGCAGCCAAATCTCCAGCGGAGTTTACGAGCAGTACTTC.

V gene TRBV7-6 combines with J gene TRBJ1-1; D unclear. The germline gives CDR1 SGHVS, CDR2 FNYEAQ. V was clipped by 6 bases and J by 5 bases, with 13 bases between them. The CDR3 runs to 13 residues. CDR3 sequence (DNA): TGTGCCAGCAGTACCCAAACGGGAACTGAAGCTTTCTTT. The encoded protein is CASSTQTGTEAFF.

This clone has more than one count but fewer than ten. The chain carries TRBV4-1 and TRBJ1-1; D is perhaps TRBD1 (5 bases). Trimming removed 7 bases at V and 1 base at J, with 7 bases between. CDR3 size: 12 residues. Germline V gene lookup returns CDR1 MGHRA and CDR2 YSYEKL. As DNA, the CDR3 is TGCGCCAGCAAGGGGCCGAACACTGAAGCTTTCTTT. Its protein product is CASKGPNTEAFF.

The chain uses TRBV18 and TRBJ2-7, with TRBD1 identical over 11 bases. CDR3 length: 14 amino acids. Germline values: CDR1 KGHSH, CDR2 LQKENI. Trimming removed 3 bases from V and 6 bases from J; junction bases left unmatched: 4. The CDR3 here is CASSPGQGAGEQYF. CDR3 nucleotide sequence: TGTGCCAGCTCACCCGGACAGGGGGCGGGCGAGCAGTACTTC.

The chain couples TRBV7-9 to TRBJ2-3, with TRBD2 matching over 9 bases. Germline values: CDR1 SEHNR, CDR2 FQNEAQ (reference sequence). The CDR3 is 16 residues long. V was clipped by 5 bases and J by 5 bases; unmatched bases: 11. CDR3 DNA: TGTGCCAGCAGCCCAGGTAGCGGGGGCCTTGGAGATACGCAGTATTTT. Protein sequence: CASSPGSGGLGDTQYF.

CDR3 protein: CASISTGIVLEAFF. The CDR3 bases are TGTGCCAGCATTTCGACGGGTATTGTCCTGGAAGCTTTCTTT. This chain connects TRBV6-5 to TRBJ1-1; D remains unclear. Trimming took 7 bases from V and 8 from J, leaving 20 bases between them. Germline V lookup: CDR1 MNHEY, CDR2 SVGAGI. The CDR3 covers 14 residues.

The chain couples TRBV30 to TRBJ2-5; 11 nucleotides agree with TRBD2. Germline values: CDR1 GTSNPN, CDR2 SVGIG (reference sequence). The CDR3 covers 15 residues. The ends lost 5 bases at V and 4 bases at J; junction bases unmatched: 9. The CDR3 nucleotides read TGTGCCTGGGCCACCCAGGGACTAGCGGCAGAGACCCAGTACTTC. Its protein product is CAWATQGLAAETQYF. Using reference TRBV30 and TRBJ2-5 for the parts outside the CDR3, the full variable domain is SQTIHQWPATLVQPVGSPLSLECTVEGTSNPNLYWYRQAAGRGLQLLFYSVGIGQISSEVPQNLSASRPQDRQFILSSKKLLLSDSGFYLCAWATQGLAAETQYFGPGTRLLVL.

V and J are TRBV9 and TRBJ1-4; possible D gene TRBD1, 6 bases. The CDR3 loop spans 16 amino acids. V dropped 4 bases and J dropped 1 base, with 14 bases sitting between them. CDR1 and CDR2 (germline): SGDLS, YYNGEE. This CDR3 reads CASSTIRGGTNEKLFF. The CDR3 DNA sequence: TGTGCCAGCAGCACGATTAGGGGGGGAACTAATGAAAAACTGTTTTTT.

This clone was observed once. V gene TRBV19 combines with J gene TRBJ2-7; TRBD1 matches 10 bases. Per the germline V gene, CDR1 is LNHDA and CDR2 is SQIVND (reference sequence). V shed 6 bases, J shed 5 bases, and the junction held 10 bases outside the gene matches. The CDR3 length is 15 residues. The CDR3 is CASRDPGQGRNEQYF. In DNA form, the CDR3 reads TGTGCCAGTAGAGACCCGGGACAGGGGCGGAACGAGCAGTACTTC.

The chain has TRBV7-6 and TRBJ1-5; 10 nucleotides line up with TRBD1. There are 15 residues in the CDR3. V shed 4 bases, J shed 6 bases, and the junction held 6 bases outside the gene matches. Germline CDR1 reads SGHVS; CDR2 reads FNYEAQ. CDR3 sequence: CASSYGTGAGQPQHF. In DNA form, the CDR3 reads TGTGCCAGCAGCTATGGGACAGGGGCAGGTCAGCCCCAGCATTTT.

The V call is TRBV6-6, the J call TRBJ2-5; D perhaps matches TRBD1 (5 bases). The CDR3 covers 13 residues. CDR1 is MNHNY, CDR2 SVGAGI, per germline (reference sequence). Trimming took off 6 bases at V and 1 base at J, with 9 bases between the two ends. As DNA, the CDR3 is TGTGCCAGCAGCAGGGCCTTCCAAGAGACCCAGTACTTC. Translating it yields CASSRAFQETQYF.

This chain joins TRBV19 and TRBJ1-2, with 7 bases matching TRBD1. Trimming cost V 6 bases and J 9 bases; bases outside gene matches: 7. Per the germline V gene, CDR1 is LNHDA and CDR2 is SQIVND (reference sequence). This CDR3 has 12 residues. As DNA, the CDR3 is TGTGCCAGTAGCCCGGACAGGTTCCGCTACACCTTC. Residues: CASSPDRFRYTF.

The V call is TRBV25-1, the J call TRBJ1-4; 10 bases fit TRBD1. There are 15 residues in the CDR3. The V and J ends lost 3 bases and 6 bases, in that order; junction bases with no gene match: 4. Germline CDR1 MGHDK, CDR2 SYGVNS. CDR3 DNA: TGTGCCAGCAGTGAGACAGGGGGCCCTTATGAAAAACTGTTTTTT. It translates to CASSETGGPYEKLFF. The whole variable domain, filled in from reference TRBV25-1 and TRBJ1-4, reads EADIYQTPRYLVIGTGKKITLECSQTMGHDKMYWYQQDPGMELHLIHYSYGVNSTEKGDLSSESTVSRIRTEHFPLTLESARPSHTSQYLCASSETGGPYEKLFFGSGTQLSVL.

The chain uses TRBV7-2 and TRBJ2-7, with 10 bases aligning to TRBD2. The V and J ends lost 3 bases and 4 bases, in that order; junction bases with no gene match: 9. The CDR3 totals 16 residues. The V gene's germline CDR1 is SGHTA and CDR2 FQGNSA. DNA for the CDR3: TGTGCCAGCAGCTTGTTCCTAGCGGGAGTGGGGTACGAGCAGTACTTC. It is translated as CASSLFLAGVGYEQYF.

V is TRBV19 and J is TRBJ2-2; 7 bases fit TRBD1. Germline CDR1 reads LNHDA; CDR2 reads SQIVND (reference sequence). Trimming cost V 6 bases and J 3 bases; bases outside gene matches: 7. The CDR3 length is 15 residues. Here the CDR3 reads CASSRDRLYTGELFF. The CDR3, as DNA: TGTGCCAGTAGCAGGGACAGACTCTACACCGGGGAGCTGTTTTTT. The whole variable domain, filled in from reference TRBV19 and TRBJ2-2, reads DGGITQSPKYLFRKEGQNVTLSCEQNLNHDAMYWYRQDPGQGLRLIYYSQIVNDFQKGDIAEGYSVSREKKESFPLTVTSAQKNPTAFYLCASSRDRLYTGELFFGEGSRLTVL.

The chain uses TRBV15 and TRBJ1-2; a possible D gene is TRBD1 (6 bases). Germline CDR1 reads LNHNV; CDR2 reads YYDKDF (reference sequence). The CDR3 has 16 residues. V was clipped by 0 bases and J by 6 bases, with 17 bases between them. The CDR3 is CATSRDLPGGRNGYTF. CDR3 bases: TGTGCCACCAGCAGAGATCTTCCGGGGGGCCGTAATGGCTACACCTTC.

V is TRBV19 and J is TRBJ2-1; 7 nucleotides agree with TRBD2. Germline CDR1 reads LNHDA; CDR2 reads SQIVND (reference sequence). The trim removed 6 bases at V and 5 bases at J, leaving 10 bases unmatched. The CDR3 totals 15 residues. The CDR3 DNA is TGTGCCAGTAGGGGATTTTCTAGCGGAAACAATGAGCAGTTCTTC. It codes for CASRGFSSGNNEQFF.

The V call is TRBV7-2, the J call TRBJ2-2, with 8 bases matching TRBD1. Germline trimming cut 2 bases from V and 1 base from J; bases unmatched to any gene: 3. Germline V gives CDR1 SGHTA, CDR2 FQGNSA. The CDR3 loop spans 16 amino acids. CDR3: CASSLLGTGNTGELFF. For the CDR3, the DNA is TGTGCCAGCAGCTTATTGGGGACAGGGAACACCGGGGAGCTGTTTTTT.

CDR3 DNA sequence: TGTGCCAGCAGTTCATTACGCCCGGCGGGGAACACTGAAGCTTTCTTT. It specifies CASSSLRPAGNTEAFF. The rearrangement links TRBV27 to TRBJ1-1; D ambiguous. V was trimmed by 4 bases and J by 1 base, leaving 16 bases between them. This CDR3 spans 16 amino acids. Germline values: CDR1 MNHEY, CDR2 SMNVEV (reference sequence).

Written as DNA, the CDR3 is TGCGCCAGCAGCCAAGAAAGGGGGACAGATCACTTGGATACGCAGTATTTT. Its protein product is CASSQERGTDHLDTQYF. The J gene is TRBJ2-3, the V gene TRBV4-3; 7 bases line up with TRBD1. Germline loops: CDR1 LGHNA, CDR2 YSLEER. With 0 bases clipped from V and 6 bases from J, the junction kept 12 bases outside the gene matches. The CDR3 is made up of 17 amino acids.

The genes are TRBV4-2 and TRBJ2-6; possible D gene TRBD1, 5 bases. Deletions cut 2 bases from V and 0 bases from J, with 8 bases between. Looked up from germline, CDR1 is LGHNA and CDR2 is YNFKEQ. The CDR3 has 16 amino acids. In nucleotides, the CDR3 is TGTGCCAGCAGCCAATCTCAGGGCTCTGGGGCCAACGTCCTGACTTTC. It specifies CASSQSQGSGANVLTF.

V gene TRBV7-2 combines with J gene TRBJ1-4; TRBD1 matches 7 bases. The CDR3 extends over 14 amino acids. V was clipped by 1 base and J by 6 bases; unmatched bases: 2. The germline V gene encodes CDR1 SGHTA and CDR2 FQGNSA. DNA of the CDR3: TGTGCCAGCAGCTTAGATGGGACAGATGAAAAACTGTTTTTT. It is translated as CASSLDGTDEKLFF.

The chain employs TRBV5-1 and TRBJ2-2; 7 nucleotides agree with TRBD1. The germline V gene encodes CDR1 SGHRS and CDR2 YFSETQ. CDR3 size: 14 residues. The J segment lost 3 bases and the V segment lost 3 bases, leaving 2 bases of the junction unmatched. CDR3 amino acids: CASSSGQYTGELFF. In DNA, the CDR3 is TGCGCCAGCAGCTCGGGACAGTACACCGGGGAGCTGTTTTTT.

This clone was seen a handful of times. CDR3 residues: CASSTNQGGDYGYTF. DNA for the CDR3: TGTGCCAGTAGCACTAACCAAGGCGGGGACTATGGCTACACCTTC. V and J are TRBV19 and TRBJ1-2; D is undetermined. The length of the CDR3 is 15 residues. Trimming took 6 bases from V and 3 from J, leaving 17 bases between them. Germline V gene sequence: CDR1 LNHDA, CDR2 SQIVND (reference sequence).

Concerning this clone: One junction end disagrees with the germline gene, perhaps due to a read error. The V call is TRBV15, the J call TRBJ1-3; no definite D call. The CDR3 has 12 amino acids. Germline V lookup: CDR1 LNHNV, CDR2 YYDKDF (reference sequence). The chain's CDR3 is CATSRDGDTIYF. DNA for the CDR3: TGTGCCACCAGCAGAGATGGAGACACCATATATTTT.

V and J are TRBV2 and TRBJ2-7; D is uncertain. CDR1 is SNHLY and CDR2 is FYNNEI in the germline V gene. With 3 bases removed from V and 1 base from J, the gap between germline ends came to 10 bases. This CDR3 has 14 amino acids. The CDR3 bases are TGTGCCAGCAGTGAGGAACAGTTTTCCTACGAGCAGTACTTC. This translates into CASSEEQFSYEQYF.

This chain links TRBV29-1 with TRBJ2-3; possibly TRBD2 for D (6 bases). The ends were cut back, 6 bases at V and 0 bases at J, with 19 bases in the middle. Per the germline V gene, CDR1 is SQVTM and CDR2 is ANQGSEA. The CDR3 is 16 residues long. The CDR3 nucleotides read TGCAGCGTCCAATGGGGGGAACACTCTAGCACAGATACGCAGTATTTT. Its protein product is CSVQWGEHSSTDTQYF.

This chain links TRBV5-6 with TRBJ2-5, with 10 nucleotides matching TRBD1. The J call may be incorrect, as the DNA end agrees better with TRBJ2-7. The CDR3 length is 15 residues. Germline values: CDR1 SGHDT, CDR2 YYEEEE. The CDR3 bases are TGTGCCAGCAGCGGCCGACAGGGGGCACGGTACGAGCAGTACTTC. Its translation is CASSGRQGARYEQYF.

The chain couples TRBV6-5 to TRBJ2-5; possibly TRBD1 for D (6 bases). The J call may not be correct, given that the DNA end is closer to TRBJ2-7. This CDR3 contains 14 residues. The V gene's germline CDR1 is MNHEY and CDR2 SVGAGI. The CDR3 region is CASSYSDRQYEQYF. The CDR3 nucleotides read TGTGCCAGCAGTTACTCAGACAGGCAGTACGAGCAGTACTTC.

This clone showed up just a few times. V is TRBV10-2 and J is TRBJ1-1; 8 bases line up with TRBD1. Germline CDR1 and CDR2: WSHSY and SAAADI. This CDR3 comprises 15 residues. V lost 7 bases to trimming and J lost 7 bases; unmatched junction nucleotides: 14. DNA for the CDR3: TGCGCCAGCAATACACAGGGGGGAGCTTCTGGTGAAGCTTTCTTT. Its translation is CASNTQGGASGEAFF.